Presented here are 23 T cell receptor beta chains from one specimen sequenced in a study of cytomegalovirus exposure and HLA in healthy donors. PCR was performed using 60 Vbeta and 13 Jbeta primers. The method was immunoSEQ multiplex PCR; TCRdb's version includes in-frame clones alone and lacks a portion of them. The data contain fewer than 90,000 clones, roughly 79% of them singletons. Sequencing input: PBMCs. The receptors originated from a female donor in good health and CMV-seronegative.

This clone has only one observation. This chain joins TRBV6-5 and TRBJ2-3; 7 nucleotides align to TRBD2. Germline CDR1 MNHEY, CDR2 SVGAGI. V was clipped by 4 bases and J by 3 bases; unmatched bases: 10. This CDR3 is 16 amino acids long. In nucleotides, the CDR3 is TGTGCCAGCAGTTTTGAGGGAGGGGCTCTGACAGATACGCAGTATTTT. Translating it yields CASSFEGGALTDTQYF.

Turning to this clone: One junction end does not reproduce the germline sequence, and a read error may be involved. V usage is TRBV13 and J usage is TRBJ1-1; D may be TRBD1 (5 bases). This CDR3 has 15 residues. Germline V gene sequence: CDR1 PRHDT, CDR2 FYEKMQ (reference sequence). This CDR3 is CASSLYTGQNPEAFF. DNA for the CDR3: TGTGCCAGCAGCTTGTATACAGGCCAGAACCCTGAAGCTTTCTTT.

This clone was observed a single time. This rearrangement joins TRBV6-4 to TRBJ2-7, with 7 bases lining up with TRBD1. CDR1 and CDR2 from the germline V gene are MRHNA and SNTAGT. V dropped 2 bases and J dropped 0; count of bases not matched to a gene: 7. The CDR3 length is 16 residues. Here the CDR3 reads CASSDRTGDHSYEQYF. The CDR3 bases are TGTGCCAGCAGTGACCGGACAGGTGACCACTCCTACGAGCAGTACTTC.

This clone was detected a few times. The chain links TRBV6-6 to TRBJ1-1, with D perhaps matching TRBD1 (5 bases). Germline assignment: CDR1 MNHNY and CDR2 SVGAGI (reference sequence). V was pared by 0 bases and J by 7 bases, with 15 bases between. The CDR3 length is 15 residues. For the CDR3, the DNA is TGTGCCAGCAGTTACTCGTCGGGGGTGGTGGGTGAAGCTTTCTTT. Protein product: CASSYSSGVVGEAFF.

Only one count was recorded for this clone. This rearrangement joins TRBV7-2 to TRBJ1-1, with 8 bases aligning to TRBD1. With 3 bases clipped from V and 0 bases from J, the junction kept 15 bases outside the gene matches. CDR3 length equals 19 residues. Germline V gene sequence: CDR1 SGHTA, CDR2 FQGNSA. Written as DNA, the CDR3 is TGTGCCAGCAGCTTGGCCGGTTCGGGACAGGCGTCAATGAACACTGAAGCTTTCTTT. Protein sequence: CASSLAGSGQASMNTEAFF.

The chain combines TRBV6-5 with TRBJ1-3, with 7 bases matching TRBD1. CDR1 is MNHEY and CDR2 is SVGAGI in the germline V gene. Trimming cost V 4 bases and J 3 bases; bases outside gene matches: 6. The CDR3 is 15 residues long. In nucleotides, the CDR3 is TGTGCCAGCAGTTCAGACAGGGTAATTGGAAACACCATATATTTT. It translates to CASSSDRVIGNTIYF.

CDR3 amino acids: CASSQDNLDRDTQYF. In nucleotides, the CDR3 is TGCGCCAGCAGCCAAGATAATCTCGACAGGGATACGCAGTATTTT. The V gene is TRBV4-3, the J gene TRBJ2-3; maybe TRBD1 (6 bases). The germline V gene has CDR1 LGHNA and CDR2 YSLEER. This CDR3 is built from 15 residues. V dropped 0 bases and J dropped 6 bases, with 13 bases sitting between them.

The chain has TRBV5-1 and TRBJ2-7; D is unresolved. Germline V lookup: CDR1 SGHRS, CDR2 YFSETQ. V lost 0 bases and J lost 6, with 13 bases in between. The length of the CDR3 is 14 residues. The CDR3 DNA is TGCGCCAGCAGCTTGGTAAGAGGATCAGTCGAGCAGTACTTC. This encodes CASSLVRGSVEQYF.

This chain uses TRBV19 with TRBJ1-4, with a weak D call TRBD1 (6 bases). Per the germline V gene, CDR1 is LNHDA and CDR2 is SQIVND (reference sequence). V was trimmed by 8 bases and J by 5 bases, leaving 15 bases between them. The CDR3 is made up of 14 amino acids. The CDR3 protein is CASHGGAENEKLFF. The CDR3, as DNA: TGTGCCAGTCATGGGGGGGCAGAGAATGAAAAACTGTTTTTT.

The chain combines TRBV28 with TRBJ2-3; D possibly corresponds to TRBD1 (6 bases). The CDR3 runs to 16 residues. Germline V gives CDR1 MDHEN, CDR2 SYDVKM. Deletions cut 4 bases from V and 1 base from J, with 15 bases between. CDR3 sequence reads: CASSSIRDKGTDTQYF. The CDR3 DNA follows: TGTGCCAGCAGTTCAATCCGGGACAAGGGCACAGATACGCAGTATTTT.

The chain couples TRBV5-6 to TRBJ2-2; the D is unclear. V was clipped by 1 base and J by 4 bases, with 8 bases between them. Per germline, CDR1 SGHDT and CDR2 YYEEEE. CDR3 length: 14 residues. CDR3 protein: CASSLLLSTGELFF. In DNA, the CDR3 is TGTGCCAGCAGCTTGTTGCTGAGCACCGGGGAGCTGTTTTTT.

The V gene is TRBV5-1, the J gene TRBJ2-5, with a tentative D call TRBD1 (5 bases). The CDR3 extends over 15 amino acids. The germline gives CDR1 SGHRS, CDR2 YFSETQ. V was trimmed by 1 base and J by 3 bases, leaving 13 bases between them. CDR3 nucleotides: TGCGCCAGCAGCTTGTTGGGCAGGGTTGAAGAGACCCAGTACTTC. It yields the protein CASSLLGRVEETQYF.

The V gene is TRBV28, the J gene TRBJ2-4; D is perhaps TRBD2 (6 bases). CDR1 MDHEN and CDR2 SYDVKM come from the germline V gene. Trimming left V 3 bases short and J 15 bases short, with 15 bases between. The CDR3 has 12 residues. As DNA, the CDR3 is TGTGCCAGCAGTTTGCGGACGGGAGTGTGGTACTTC. Its protein is CASSLRTGVWYF.

A single count supports this clone. The V and J genes are TRBV25-1 and TRBJ1-2; possibly TRBD1 for D (5 bases). Germline V gene sequence: CDR1 MGHDK, CDR2 SYGVNS. The CDR3 length is 12 residues. Between the trimmed V and J ends, which lost 6 bases and 7 bases, there was a span of 12 bases. The CDR3 nucleotides are TGTGCCAGCAGCCGAGAGCAGGGTGGCTACACCTTC. This codes for CASSREQGGYTF.

The genes are TRBV6-1 and TRBJ1-5; 7 bases agree with TRBD1. The CDR3 sequence is 15 residues long. The V gene end was trimmed by 5 bases and the J gene end by 0 bases; junction bases not matched to a gene: 4. In germline, CDR1 is MNHNS, CDR2 SASEGT. The CDR3 DNA is TGTGCCAGCAGTTTGACAGGGAATAGCAATCAGCCCCAGCATTTT. Translation: CASSLTGNSNQPQHF.

The chain has TRBV11-2 and TRBJ2-5; D is perhaps TRBD1 (6 bases). V lost 5 bases and J lost 2, with 12 bases in between. The CDR3 has 14 amino acids. Germline V gene lookup returns CDR1 SGHAT and CDR2 FQNNGV. This chain's CDR3 is CASSPQGRQETQYF. Here the CDR3 DNA reads TGTGCCAGCAGCCCCCAGGGGCGGCAAGAGACCCAGTACTTC.

The chain is built from TRBV4-3 and TRBJ2-2; perhaps TRBD2 as D (6 bases). The V and J ends lost 1 base and 0 bases respectively, with 12 bases between them. This CDR3 is 17 amino acids long. The germline V gene encodes CDR1 LGHNA and CDR2 YSLEER. In DNA, the CDR3 is TGCGCCAGCAGCCAAGGAGTGGGGGGAGCGAACACCGGGGAGCTGTTTTTT. Protein sequence: CASSQGVGGANTGELFF.

CDR3 residues: CASSPSGQGTEAFF. CDR3 in DNA: TGTGCCAGCAGCCCTAGCGGACAGGGCACTGAAGCTTTCTTT. The J gene is TRBJ1-1, the V gene TRBV7-2, with 8 bases fitting TRBD1. Trimming removed 5 bases from V and 4 bases from J; junction bases left unmatched: 6. CDR1 and CDR2 (germline): SGHTA, FQGNSA. The CDR3 consists of 14 residues.

This sequence joins TRBV6-5 and TRBJ2-1, with 9 bases that match TRBD2. Trimming at V came to 7 bases and at J to 7 bases, leaving 8 bases not matched to a gene. Germline V CDR1 and CDR2: MNHEY, SVGAGI. The CDR3 spans 14 residues. Here the CDR3 reads CASKWREGRNEQFF. Here the CDR3 DNA reads TGTGCCAGCAAATGGCGGGAGGGACGAAATGAGCAGTTCTTC.

This clone was recorded a few times. This chain connects TRBV19 to TRBJ2-7, with 10 bases matching TRBD1. Germline trimming cut 6 bases from V and 4 bases from J; bases unmatched to any gene: 3. CDR1 LNHDA and CDR2 SQIVND come from the germline V gene (reference sequence). The CDR3 has 13 amino acids. Written as DNA, the CDR3 is TGTGCCAGTAGCCAGGACAGGGGGTACGAGCAGTACTTC. Protein: CASSQDRGYEQYF.

Remarks on this clone: One end of the junction does not line up with germline, which may come from a read error. The CDR3 DNA reads as TGTGGCAGCAGCCCAGACGACAGGCTCTATAGCAATCAGCCCCAGCATTTT. As protein: CGSSPDDRLYSNQPQHF. The V gene is TRBV7-9, the J gene TRBJ1-5; a possible D gene is TRBD1 (6 bases). The CDR3 totals 17 residues. The germline CDR1 and CDR2 sequences are SEHNR and FQNEAQ (reference sequence).

The table lists this clone with a few counts. V gene TRBV19 combines with J gene TRBJ1-1; 7 bases map to TRBD1. After removal of 7 bases from V and 8 bases from J, the junction contained 4 bases not matched to a gene. This CDR3 contains 11 residues. The germline gives CDR1 LNHDA, CDR2 SQIVND (reference sequence). DNA for the CDR3: TGTGCCAGTAACCAGGACAGGGAAGCTTTCTTT. Protein: CASNQDREAFF.

The chain is built from TRBV29-1 and TRBJ1-5; 7 nucleotides agree with TRBD1. V gave up 5 bases and J gave up 4 bases; unmatched junction bases: 5. The CDR3 has 13 residues. Germline CDR1 SQVTM, CDR2 ANQGSEA. For the CDR3, the DNA is TGCAGCGTTATAGTACAGGGGAATCAGCCCCAGCATTTT. Residues: CSVIVQGNQPQHF.